These T cell receptor beta chains were read from a single sample in a study of CD8 T cells in ankylosing spondylitis. TCRdb reprocessed the 5' RACE reads via MiXCR and lists one record per CDR3 protein. The sample consists of approximately 90,000 distinct CDR3 sequences, about 8.3% of them appearing once. The sequencing input was blood, either unsorted or a sorted T cell fraction (not recorded which). These receptors were taken from a male donor with ankylosing spondylitis or in good health (not recorded which). Both conserved end residues are part of each CDR3. Expanded clones are given a class, and other clones once, few, many or no size at all.

many | TRBJ2-2 | TRBV6-5 | CASSYYGTSNTGELFF
many | TRBJ2-7 | TRBV6-6 | CATYRNDPYEQYF
many | TRBJ2-7 | TRBV6-1 | CASSKYEGAAYEQYF
many | TRBJ1-5 | TRBV7-8 | CASSTRGGNQPQHF
many | TRBJ2-7 | TRBV29-1 | CSVEDPASSLYEQYF
many | TRBJ2-7 | TRBV14 | CASSRRWSGNSEQYF
many | TRBJ1-5 | TRBV6-2/TRBV6-3 | CASRSTGAVQPQHF
few | TRBJ2-3 | TRBV20-1 | CCARGVSGNTDTQYF
NA | TRBJ1-1 | TRBV7-2 | CASSPTGREWDTEAFF
many | TRBJ1-5 | TRBV3-1 | CASCLYRLGQAIRNQPQHF
many | TRBJ2-3 | TRBV4-3 | CASSQAGLGSTDTQYF
NA | TRBJ1-3 | TRBV12-3/TRBV12-4 | CASSFVHSSGNTIYF
many | TRBJ1-2 | TRBV12-3/TRBV12-4 | CASRETGTYGYTF
many | TRBJ1-5 | TRBV12-3/TRBV12-4 | CASSLGRGNQPQHF
many | TRBJ1-1 | TRBV7-9 | CASSPFGPEAFF
many | TRBJ2-1 | TRBV6-2/TRBV6-3 | CASGLAGNEQFF
many | TRBJ1-5 | TRBV5-5 | CASSFGIFGGNQPQHF